Shown below are 18 T cell receptor beta chains from a single sample sequenced in a study of regulatory T cells in long-lasting Graves disease. The TCR beta library used iRepertoire HTBI primers with Arm-PCR amplification of CDR3. TCRdb re-called the multiplex PCR reads through MiXCR, storing one row per CDR3 protein. The profile shows hundreds of thousands of distinct CDR3 sequences, less than 25% of them singletons. Time point here: persistent/refractory GD, antithyroid drugs over 5 years with positive TRAb. TCR sequences were obtained from RNA taken from PBMCs. The material sequenced was peripheral blood mononuclear cells (PBMCs), taken when the disease was refractory, from a patient treated with antithyroid drugs. The source is a female donor with Graves disease.

In this sample, this clonotype turned up a few times. V gene TRBV6-1 combines with J gene TRBJ2-2; D is undetermined. Germline loops: CDR1 MNHNS, CDR2 SASEGT. Trimming stripped 6 bases from V and 7 bases from J, with 9 bases between. The CDR3 length is 12 residues. The CDR3 DNA is TGTGCCAGCAGATTCGAAATCGGGGAGCTGTTTTTT. This gives the protein CASRFEIGELFF.

This clonotype was counted a few times. The V call is TRBV6-2 or TRBV6-3, the J call TRBJ2-2; 7 bases line up with TRBD1. CDR1 is MNHEY and CDR2 is SVGEGT in the germline V gene. CDR3 size: 18 residues. Trimming cost V 2 bases and J 2 bases; bases outside gene matches: 11. This CDR3 is CASSYHSSGTENTGELFF. The CDR3 bases are TGTGCCAGCAGTTACCATTCCTCCGGGACAGAAAACACCGGGGAGCTGTTTTTT.

In regard to this clonotype: The junction and the germline gene differ at one end; a read error may be behind it. J is TRBJ2-7 and V is TRBV20-1; D not resolved. Germline CDR1 is DFQATT and CDR2 is SNEGSKA (reference sequence). The CDR3 loop spans 10 amino acids. The CDR3 bases are TGCAGTGCTAGGACACACGAGCAGCACTTC. Translating it yields CSARTHEQHF.

This clonotype was recorded many times. V and J are TRBV28 and TRBJ2-7; 7 bases are shared with TRBD1. Trimming removed 5 bases from V and 2 bases from J; junction bases left unmatched: 6. The V gene's germline CDR1 is MDHEN and CDR2 SYDVKM. The CDR3 spans 14 residues. The chain's CDR3 is CASSNRGSPYEQYF. The CDR3, as DNA: TGTGCCAGCAGTAACAGGGGCTCGCCCTACGAGCAGTACTTC.

Only a few counts were recorded for this clonotype. The rearrangement joins TRBV7-6 to TRBJ1-1; TRBD1 matches 8 bases. The CDR3 runs to 14 residues. V lost 4 bases, J lost 3 bases, and 4 bases stayed unmatched. CDR1 is SGHVS, CDR2 FNYEAQ, per germline. CDR3 in amino acids: CASSSGQGYTEAFF. Written as DNA, the CDR3 is TGTGCCAGCAGCTCTGGACAGGGTTACACTGAAGCTTTCTTT. Variable domain in full (rest from reference TRBV7-6 and TRBJ1-1): GAGVSQSPRYKVTKRGQDVALRCDPISGHVSLYWYRQALGQGPEFLTYFNYEAQQDKSGLPNDRFSAERPEGSISTLTIQRTEQRDSAMYRCASSSGQGYTEAFFGQGTRLTVV.

This clonotype was observed at least ten times. The chain carries TRBV9 and TRBJ1-2; D might be TRBD1 (5 bases). CDR1 and CDR2 from the germline V gene are SGDLS and YYNGEE. The V end was cut by 4 bases, the J end by 7 bases, with 20 bases between. This CDR3 region has 15 residues. CDR3 sequence reads: CASSLSRDSGSGYTF. The CDR3 nucleotides are TGTGCCAGCAGCTTATCCCGGGACTCAGGGAGTGGCTACACCTTC.

This clonotype has a count of ten or more. The chain employs TRBV15 and TRBJ1-1, with D perhaps matching TRBD1 (5 bases). The CDR3 has 16 amino acids. Germline CDR1 LNHNV, CDR2 YYDKDF (reference sequence). Trimming took 1 base from V and 1 from J, leaving 13 bases between them. The CDR3 nucleotides read TGTGCCACCAGCAGAGCCGGGGGTCAGGGGAACACTGAAGCTTTCTTT. It specifies CATSRAGGQGNTEAFF. The full variable domain, with the rest looked up from reference TRBV15 and TRBJ1-1, is DAMVIQNPRYQVTQFGKPVTLSCSQTLNHNVMYWYQQKSSQAPKLLFHYYDKDFNNEADTPDNFQSRRPNTSFCFLDIRSPGLGDTAMYLCATSRAGGQGNTEAFFGQGTRLTVV.

This clonotype was detected many times. Written as DNA, the CDR3 is TGTGCCAGCAGTCCCCAGGGACCCCCCCACGAGCAGTACTTC. This sequence encodes CASSPQGPPHEQYF. J is TRBJ2-7 and V is TRBV28, with D perhaps being TRBD1 or TRBD2 (5 bases each). Germline V lookup: CDR1 MDHEN, CDR2 SYDVKM. Trimming shortened V by 5 bases and J by 5 bases, and 16 bases separated the two germline ends. CDR3 length equals 14 residues.

Here the CDR3 reads CASSLIPAGANVLTF. CDR3 in DNA: TGTGCCAGCAGTTTAATCCCCGCTGGGGCCAACGTCCTGACTTTC. The chain couples TRBV12-3 or TRBV12-4 to TRBJ2-6; no firm D call. V lost 2 bases, J lost 2 bases, and 7 bases lay in between. The CDR3 is 15 residues long.

In this sample, this clonotype turned up a few times. The chain links TRBV19 to TRBJ2-7; perhaps TRBD2 as D (6 bases). This CDR3 has 15 residues. The V gene's germline CDR1 is LNHDA and CDR2 SQIVND (reference sequence). Between the trimmed V and J ends, which lost 6 bases and 4 bases, there was a span of 19 bases. CDR3 coding DNA: TGTGCCAGTAGAGTCTCGGGAGAAGATACTTACGAGCAGTACTTC. This sequence encodes CASRVSGEDTYEQYF.

V is TRBV6-1 and J is TRBJ1-5; D remains unclear. The CDR3 spans 15 residues. Germline V lookup: CDR1 MNHNS, CDR2 SASEGT. V dropped 7 bases and J dropped 0 bases, with 13 bases sitting between them. CDR3 loop: CASIRTDISNQPQHF. In nucleotides, the CDR3 is TGTGCCAGCATAAGAACCGACATTAGCAATCAGCCCCAGCATTTT.

This sequence joins TRBV13 and TRBJ2-6; D is uncertain. V was pared by 3 bases and J by 2 bases, with 8 bases between. In germline, CDR1 is PRHDT, CDR2 FYEKMQ (reference sequence). The CDR3 covers 15 residues. This CDR3 is CASSFLVAGANVLTF. In nucleotides, the CDR3 is TGTGCCAGCAGCTTTTTGGTAGCTGGGGCCAACGTCCTGACTTTC.

This clonotype came up many times. The rearrangement uses TRBV28 and TRBJ1-1, with D tentatively TRBD1 (5 bases). The V end was cut by 6 bases, the J end by 2 bases, with 13 bases between. Germline loops: CDR1 MDHEN, CDR2 SYDVKM. The CDR3 extends over 14 amino acids. The CDR3 loop is CASSSPTENTEAFF. The CDR3 DNA reads as TGTGCCAGCAGCTCTCCGACAGAAAACACTGAAGCTTTCTTT.

This clonotype was recorded at least ten times. The rearrangement links TRBV6-1 to TRBJ1-4; D remains unclear. Germline CDR1 and CDR2: MNHNS and SASEGT. V lost 1 base and J lost 10, with 16 bases in between. This CDR3 contains 15 residues. The CDR3 region is CASSEGYGEWGKLFF. DNA for the CDR3: TGTGCCAGCAGTGAAGGGTATGGTGAGTGGGGAAAACTGTTTTTT.

The J gene is TRBJ2-7, the V gene TRBV7-2; 10 nucleotides agree with TRBD1. V was pared by 5 bases and J by 4 bases, with 5 bases of the junction left unmatched. The CDR3 totals 14 residues. Per the germline V gene, CDR1 is SGHTA and CDR2 is FQGNSA. CDR3 region: CASSPDRGRYEQYF. The DNA of the CDR3 is TGTGCCAGCAGCCCCGACAGGGGGCGGTACGAGCAGTACTTC.

This clonotype has more than one count but fewer than ten. V gene TRBV9 combines with J gene TRBJ2-7, with 13 positions matching TRBD2. The CDR3 consists of 18 residues. Per the germline V gene, CDR1 is SGDLS and CDR2 is YYNGEE. Trimming cost V 3 bases and J 4 bases; bases outside gene matches: 13. The CDR3 loop reads CASSAGTSGTGKLYEQYF. CDR3 nucleotide sequence: TGTGCCAGCAGCGCCGGGACTAGCGGGACGGGGAAATTATACGAGCAGTACTTC.

Ten or more counts support this clonotype. The chain couples TRBV6-1 to TRBJ1-2; possible D gene TRBD1, 6 bases. V was trimmed by 5 bases and J by 6 bases, leaving 16 bases between them. This CDR3 region has 14 residues. Germline V gene sequence: CDR1 MNHNS, CDR2 SASEGT. The CDR3, as DNA: TGTGCCAGCAGTCGGGACAAGTTTTGGGATGGCTACACCTTC. This codes for CASSRDKFWDGYTF.

The chain employs TRBV18 and TRBJ2-2; D tentatively reads TRBD1 or TRBD2 (5 bases each). The CDR3 extends over 16 amino acids. Germline-derived CDR1 and CDR2 are KGHSH and LQKENI. The V end was cut by 3 bases, the J end by 4 bases, with 15 bases between. The CDR3 region has the DNA TGTGCCAGCTCACCCCCCCGGGGAAGGGGCACCGGGGAGCTGTTTTTT. Translated, it gives CASSPPRGRGTGELFF.